This TCR beta chain originates from a study of blood T cell repertoires in COVID-19. The germline gives CDR1 SNHLY, CDR2 FYNNEI. V was clipped by 6 bases and J by 5 bases; unmatched bases: 6. The CDR3 is 14 residues long. TCRdb keeps only in-frame clones here, not all; method: immunoSEQ multiplex PCR. Of more than 300,000 clones listed, more than 70% are singletons. Sequenced sample: peripheral blood. The J gene is TRBJ1-2, the V gene TRBV2; 10 bases align to TRBD1. The clonotype originates from a woman aged 65 to 85 with COVID-19, enrolled during active disease. The CDR3 spells CASSLGTGAYGYTF. CDR3 DNA: TGTGCCAGCAGCTTAGGGACAGGGGCGTATGGCTACACCTTC.